Included here is one T cell receptor (beta chain) sequence, with context. Its antigen is unknown. These data are taken from a study of shared clonotypes between healthy human individuals. Unsorted material relied on 85 million to 95 million PBMCs as the source of genomic DNA. Whole-study findings and limits: Represented diversity, genetic and exposure-history alike, was limited by few donors.

Deep was the level used in running the assay. In the original analysis: Junction-only sequences without quality scores were provided by ImmunoSEQ, so filtering was different. Sequencing was performed with immunoSEQ multiplex PCR; in TCRdb, only in-frame clones are kept and a portion is missing. From that table come the V and J calls and clone size; the DNA was used to work out D and trimming. The data contain 400,000 to 550,000 clones, around three quarters of them singletons. The J segment lost 8 bases and the V segment lost 10 bases, leaving 4 bases of the junction unmatched. Germline loops: CDR1 ENHRY, CDR2 SYGVKD. CDR3 length: 12 residues.

This receptor was identified in a woman aged 40 to 50 in good health. Some clones in this sample may be carry-over from other donors' samples. The chain combines TRBV10-3 with TRBJ2-1, with TRBD2 matching 11 bases. The sample consisted of PBMCs. The CDR3 DNA follows: TGTGCCACAGGACTAGCGGGTGATGAGCAGTTCTTC. Protein sequence: CATGLAGDEQFF.